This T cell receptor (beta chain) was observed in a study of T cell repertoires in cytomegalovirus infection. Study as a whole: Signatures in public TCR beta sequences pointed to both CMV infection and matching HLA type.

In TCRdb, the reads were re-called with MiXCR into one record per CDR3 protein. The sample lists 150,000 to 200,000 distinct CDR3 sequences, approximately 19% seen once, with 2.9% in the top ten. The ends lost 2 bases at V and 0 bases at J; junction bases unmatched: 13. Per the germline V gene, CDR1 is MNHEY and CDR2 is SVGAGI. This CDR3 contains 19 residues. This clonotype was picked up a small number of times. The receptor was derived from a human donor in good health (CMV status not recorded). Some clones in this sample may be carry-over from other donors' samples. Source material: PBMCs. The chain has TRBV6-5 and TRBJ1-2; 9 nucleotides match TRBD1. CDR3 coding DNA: TGTGCCAGCAGTTACCGCCCGGCGGGGACAGGGAATTCTAACTATGGCTACACCTTC. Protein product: CASSYRPAGTGNSNYGYTF.